This T cell receptor (beta chain) was obtained from a study of T cell repertoires in cytomegalovirus infection. Study-level findings and limits: There were carriers of CMV plus the relevant HLA, and cumulative public TCR beta family frequency identified them. Ex vivo responses were dominated by HLA-C-restricted CMV-specific TCR beta clonotypes.

CDR1 is SEHNR and CDR2 is FQNEAQ in the germline V gene (reference sequence). This CDR3 contains 12 residues. The trim removed 4 bases at V and 6 bases at J, leaving 2 bases unmatched. This clonotype came up many times. Its antigen is currently unknown. TCRdb re-called the reads with MiXCR, one entry per CDR3 protein. Of around 100,000 distinct CDR3 sequences listed, about 40% are singletons. The specimen comprised CD8+ T cells from cultured PBMCs, sampled from culture after CMV antigen stimulation. The chain is built from TRBV7-9 and TRBJ1-1; 7 bases map to TRBD1. The receptor's source is a human donor in good health (CMV status not recorded). Some clones in this sample may be carry-over from other donors' samples. This CDR3 reads CASSWDSPEAFF. The DNA for the CDR3 is TGTGCCAGCAGCTGGGACAGCCCTGAAGCTTTCTTT.